These 30 T cell receptor beta chains share one sample of origin, sequenced in a study of blood T cells in healthy people across ages. Then a second PCR, running about 7 to 11 cycles, was carried out with a sample-barcoded 5' primer and a J-beta primer mix. TCRdb reprocessed the 5' RACE reads with MiXCR, giving one entry per CDR3 protein. Of 1.6 million or so distinct CDR3 sequences listed, about 35% were seen once; the top ten hold 11%. The sequencing input was blood. These receptor sequences come from a woman aged 25-40 years in good health.

The CDR3 protein is CSASGPSYNEQFF. As DNA, the CDR3 is TGCAGTGCTAGTGGTCCCAGCTACAATGAGCAGTTCTTC. The chain has TRBV20-1 and TRBJ2-1; D remains unclear. The CDR3 spans 13 residues. The germline gives CDR1 DFQATT, CDR2 SNEGSKA (reference sequence). V lost 3 bases and J 3 bases, leaving 9 bases between the germline ends.

This clonotype occurred a few times. This rearrangement joins TRBV6-2 or TRBV6-3 to TRBJ2-7; D gene uncertain. The CDR3 has 14 amino acids. Germline lookup yields CDR1 MNHEY and CDR2 SVGEGT. Trimming removed 2 bases from V and 2 bases from J, with 10 bases in between. The CDR3 DNA follows: TGTGCCAGCAGTTACACGAGGCCGACCTACGAGCAGTACTTC. This sequence encodes CASSYTRPTYEQYF.

The genes are TRBV4-1 and TRBJ2-7, with TRBD2 matching 7 bases. Germline CDR1 MGHRA, CDR2 YSYEKL. V was clipped by 2 bases and J by 2 bases; unmatched bases: 15. The CDR3 extends over 18 amino acids. In DNA form, the CDR3 reads TGCGCCAGCAGCCAACGCGGGGGACCGGGGACTCAAGCCTACGAGCAGTACTTC. Amino acid sequence: CASSQRGGPGTQAYEQYF.

The chain couples TRBV24-1 to TRBJ1-5; a possible D gene is TRBD1 (6 bases). The V end was cut by 12 bases, the J end by 4 bases, with 15 bases between. CDR1 is KGHDR, CDR2 SFDVKD, per germline. This CDR3 has 13 amino acids. For the CDR3, the DNA is TGTGCCCCGCTGGGGGGCGGAAATCAGCCCCAGCATTTT. Protein: CAPLGGGNQPQHF.

The V call is TRBV4-1, the J call TRBJ1-5, with a possible D match to TRBD1 (6 bases). CDR3 length equals 17 residues. Germline V CDR1 and CDR2: MGHRA, YSYEKL. Deletions cut 2 bases from V and 1 base from J, with 15 bases between. CDR3 in amino acids: CASSQQHDRTSNQPQHF. The CDR3 DNA is TGCGCCAGCAGCCAACAACACGACAGGACAAGCAATCAGCCCCAGCATTTT.

On this clonotype itself: Its ends do not fully match the called genes, so a read error is possible. This chain uses TRBV27 with TRBJ2-7, with TRBD2 matching over 8 bases. Germline-derived CDR1 and CDR2 are MNHEY and SMNVEV (reference sequence). The CDR3 length is 14 residues. As DNA, the CDR3 is TGTGGCAGCAGGCCGGGACTAGGTTATTACGAGCAGTACTTC. Protein sequence: CGSRPGLGYYEQYF.

Points on this clonotype: A much more abundant neighbour one base away suggests this may be a read error. The chain uses TRBV29-1 and TRBJ2-7; TRBD1 matches at 8 bases. Trimming cost V 7 bases and J 6 bases; bases outside gene matches: 8. Germline CDR1 is SQVTM and CDR2 is ANQGSEA. The CDR3 is 12 amino acids. In DNA form, the CDR3 reads TGCAGCGGAAGGACAGGGAACTGCGAGCAGTACTTC. It encodes CSGRTGNCEQYF.

This clonotype was observed a few times. The genes are TRBV30 and TRBJ2-4, with unresolved D. CDR1 and CDR2 (germline): GTSNPN, SVGIG (reference sequence). V was pared by 0 bases and J by 0 bases, with 21 bases between. This CDR3 comprises 19 residues. The DNA for the CDR3 is TGTGCCTGGAGTGTCCCCCCACACCGTCCCTTCCTAGCCAAAAACATTCAGTACTTC. Protein product: CAWSVPPHRPFLAKNIQYF.

This clonotype was found a few times. CDR3 protein: CASRGTTTYEQYF. DNA for the CDR3: TGTGCCAGCAGGGGGACTACAACCTACGAGCAGTACTTC. This rearrangement joins TRBV2 to TRBJ2-7, with 7 bases fitting TRBD2. The CDR3 consists of 13 residues. J lost 2 bases, V lost 6 bases, and 4 bases had no gene match. In germline, CDR1 is SNHLY, CDR2 FYNNEI.

CDR3 coding DNA: TGTGCCAGCAGTGTAGCCCAGGCGATAAGCACAGATACGCAGTATTTT. Amino acids: CASSVAQAISTDTQYF. J is TRBJ2-3 and V is TRBV2; D is uncertain. Germline V lookup: CDR1 SNHLY, CDR2 FYNNEI. The length of the CDR3 is 16 residues. Trimming shortened V by 4 bases and J by 0 bases, and 14 bases separated the two germline ends.

V and J are TRBV5-6 and TRBJ2-2; perhaps TRBD1 as D (5 bases). The V gene lost 6 bases and the J gene lost 1 base, with 10 bases spanning the gap. The CDR3 totals 14 residues. Germline CDR1 and CDR2: SGHDT and YYEEEE. CDR3 DNA sequence: TGTGCCAGCACCTCAGGGCAGAACACCGGGGAGCTGTTTTTT. Its protein is CASTSGQNTGELFF.

The chain employs TRBV7-2 and TRBJ1-2, with 12 bases fitting TRBD1. The V gene's germline CDR1 is SGHTA and CDR2 FQGNSA. The CDR3 has 17 amino acids. Losses at the gene ends were 7 bases for V and 7 bases for J; bases not matched to a gene: 16. CDR3 sequence: CASIDPDVGTGGTGYTF. The CDR3 coding sequence is TGTGCCAGCATCGATCCCGATGTCGGGACAGGGGGCACTGGCTACACCTTC.

With regard to this clonotype: One junction end does not reproduce the germline sequence, and a read error may be involved. The J gene is TRBJ1-2, the V gene TRBV4-1, with D perhaps TRBD1 (5 bases). This CDR3 is built from 15 residues. CDR1 and CDR2 (germline): MGHRA, YSYEKL. In DNA, the CDR3 is TGCGCCGGCAGCCAACCACTGCAGGGAAGTGGAGGCTACACCTTC. Protein product: CAGSQPLQGSGGYTF.

The gene calls are TRBV28 and TRBJ2-7, with D maybe TRBD1 (6 bases). The V end lost 6 bases, the J end lost 6 bases, and 15 bases lay between the germline ends. CDR3 length: 13 amino acids. Germline CDR1 reads MDHEN; CDR2 reads SYDVKM. CDR3 DNA: TGTGCCAGCAGAGCGTACGACAGGAGCGAGCAGTACTTC. Residues: CASRAYDRSEQYF.

This clonotype was observed a handful of times. The genes are TRBV24-1 and TRBJ1-2; 10 bases fit TRBD1. The CDR3 has 14 amino acids. Germline V gives CDR1 KGHDR, CDR2 SFDVKD. V was clipped by 4 bases and J by 8 bases; unmatched bases: 6. CDR3 sequence: CATSESTGGRGYTF. The DNA of the CDR3 is TGTGCCACCAGTGAGTCGACAGGGGGCCGCGGCTACACCTTC.

The genes are TRBV7-6 and TRBJ2-6; D tentatively reads TRBD1 or TRBD2 (5 bases each). Germline V CDR1 and CDR2: SGHVS, FNYEAQ. The CDR3 is 16 residues long. The V end was cut by 4 bases, the J end by 11 bases, with 21 bases between. DNA of the CDR3: TGTGCCAGCAGCTCGTCAGGACCGGGGCTTAATTACGTCCTGACTTTC. Encoded protein: CASSSSGPGLNYVLTF.

This clonotype was seen more than once but under ten times. J is TRBJ2-7 and V is TRBV3-1, with 10 bases aligning to TRBD2. The better agreement between TRBJ2-5 and the DNA end casts doubt on the J call. The CDR3 is 17 residues long. Germline V CDR1 and CDR2: LGHDT, YNNKEL (reference sequence). CDR3 amino acids: CASSHPLVIAGGETQYF. CDR3 bases: TGTGCCAGCAGCCATCCCCTCGTGATAGCGGGAGGAGAGACCCAGTACTTC.

This chain joins TRBV7-9 and TRBJ1-2; possible D gene TRBD1, 5 bases. With 1 base removed from V and 1 base from J, the gap between germline ends came to 16 bases. The CDR3 extends over 17 amino acids. CDR1 and CDR2 from the germline V gene are SEHNR and FQNEAQ (reference sequence). CDR3 sequence: CASSLVSGLDFNYGYTF. The CDR3, as DNA: TGTGCCAGCAGCTTAGTATCAGGGTTGGATTTTAACTATGGCTACACCTTC.

The chain recombines TRBV20-1 with TRBJ2-7; no definite D call. The CDR3 consists of 14 residues. Germline-derived CDR1 and CDR2 are DFQATT and SNEGSKA (reference sequence). V was pared by 4 bases and J by 1 base, with 14 bases between. CDR3 bases: TGCAGTGCTATACCCCGGACGGTATCCTACGAGCAGTACTTC. This translates into CSAIPRTVSYEQYF.

This clonotype was detected only a few times. This sequence joins TRBV29-1 and TRBJ1-2; 7 positions match TRBD1. The CDR3 length is 14 residues. Germline CDR1 reads SQVTM; CDR2 reads ANQGSEA. V gave up 6 bases and J gave up 2 bases; unmatched junction bases: 9. CDR3: CSVGQVEQNYGYTF. For the CDR3, the DNA is TGCAGCGTAGGACAGGTCGAACAGAACTATGGCTACACCTTC.

The chain has TRBV4-1 and TRBJ1-4, with TRBD1 matching 7 bases. Losses at the gene ends were 0 bases for V and 5 bases for J; bases not matched to a gene: 6. This CDR3 has 16 residues. Germline loops: CDR1 MGHRA, CDR2 YSYEKL. The DNA for the CDR3 is TGCGCCAGCAGCCAAGAAAGGAGGGGGCCCAATGAAAAACTGTTTTTT. Residues: CASSQERRGPNEKLFF.

Points on this clonotype: This sequence may be a read error, since a much larger clone differs from it by one base. The genes are TRBV28 and TRBJ1-2; D is ambiguous. CDR1 is MDHEN and CDR2 is SYDVKM in the germline V gene. V gave up 7 bases and J gave up 1 base, with 13 bases separating them. The CDR3 extends over 14 amino acids. The DNA for the CDR3 is TGTGCCAGCACCCGCGCCGGGGATAACTATGGCTACACCTTC. This encodes CASTRAGDNYGYTF.

In its sample, this clonotype was seen a few times. V and J are TRBV10-3 and TRBJ2-5; the D gene is possibly TRBD1 (5 bases). The V gene's germline CDR1 is ENHRY and CDR2 SYGVKD. The CDR3 loop spans 13 amino acids. Deletions cut 8 bases from V and 3 bases from J, with 13 bases between. The CDR3 coding sequence is TGTGCCATCTCATCGTCCAGGGAAGAGACCCAGTACTTC. Translation: CAISSSREETQYF.

This chain links TRBV5-1 with TRBJ1-1; D not resolved. Trimming left V 4 bases short and J 4 bases short, with 17 bases between. This CDR3 has 15 amino acids. Germline CDR1 and CDR2: SGHRS and YFSETQ. CDR3 nucleotide sequence: TGCGCCAGCAGCCCGGCCGGACCGCGGGTCACTGAAGCTTTCTTT. It specifies CASSPAGPRVTEAFF.

This clonotype was observed at least ten times. The chain links TRBV21-1 to TRBJ2-5. TRBV21-1 is listed as a pseudogene. This CDR3 has 12 amino acids. The CDR3 bases are TGTGCCAGCAGGGGCAGACAAGAGACCCAGTACTTC. This translates into CASRGRQETQYF.

This clonotype occurred a few times. The chain carries TRBV13 and TRBJ2-5; D unclear. Germline values: CDR1 PRHDT, CDR2 FYEKMQ (reference sequence). Between the trimmed V and J ends, which lost 5 bases and 3 bases, there was a span of 22 bases. The CDR3 has 17 residues. The CDR3 DNA follows: TGTGCCAGCAGCCAAGGGCGAGTTTCGGGCACGGAAGAGACCCAGTACTTC. This codes for CASSQGRVSGTEETQYF.

This chain links TRBV11-2 with TRBJ2-1; D uncertain. Germline V gives CDR1 SGHAT, CDR2 FQNNGV. CDR3 length: 16 residues. Trimming shortened V by 5 bases and J by 0 bases, and 14 bases separated the two germline ends. The DNA for the CDR3 is TGTGCCAGCAGCCCACCAAAAGCGAGCTCCTACAATGAGCAGTTCTTC. Its protein product is CASSPPKASSYNEQFF.

This clonotype was counted between two and nine times. The rearrangement joins TRBV27 to TRBJ2-3; 8 bases are a match to TRBD2. Germline V gene sequence: CDR1 MNHEY, CDR2 SMNVEV (reference sequence). The CDR3 is 16 residues long. The V segment lost 1 base and the J segment 0 bases; nucleotides outside the gene matches: 3. In DNA, the CDR3 is TGTGCCAGCAGTTTATGGGCGGGAGGTAGCACAGATACGCAGTATTTT. Protein: CASSLWAGGSTDTQYF.

Many counts were recorded for this clonotype. The chain uses TRBV13 and TRBJ2-1, with D perhaps TRBD2 (6 bases). CDR3 length equals 17 residues. Trimming shortened V by 5 bases and J by 4 bases, and 21 bases separated the two germline ends. Germline V gene sequence: CDR1 PRHDT, CDR2 FYEKMQ (reference sequence). This chain's CDR3 is CASSPPSRGDDYNEQFF. The CDR3 region has the DNA TGTGCCAGCAGCCCGCCGTCTCGCGGGGACGATTACAATGAGCAGTTCTTC.

V is TRBV27 and J is TRBJ2-4; 12 bases are a match to TRBD2. The J call is doubtful: the DNA matches TRBJ2-7 better. This CDR3 has 17 residues. Germline lookup yields CDR1 MNHEY and CDR2 SMNVEV (reference sequence). In DNA, the CDR3 is TGTGCCAGCAGTTTCTCGGCCGCTAGCGGGAGGGGATACGAGCAGTACTTC. It codes for CASSFSAASGRGYEQYF.